The entry that follows covers one TCR beta chain sequence. The V and J ends lost 5 bases and 5 bases respectively, with 12 bases between them. CDR3 length equals 13 residues. Germline V gives CDR1 SEHNR, CDR2 FQNEAQ (reference sequence). Sorting based on CD45RO/CCR7/CD25/CD127/CD95/CD27 separated CD4+ naive, central memory, regulatory and stem cell-like memory cells. The sample belongs to a study of beta chain features in type 1 diabetes. The entirety of the isolated RNA underwent reverse transcription, so expressed TCRB transcripts were sequenced. Libraries were prepared by immunoSEQ multiplex PCR; TCRdb keeps only in-frame clonotypes and omits some of them. This sample carries 120,000 to 150,000 clones, roughly 48% of them seen once, and the ten largest clones take 0.4% to 0.5%.

The receptor was derived from a man aged 18 to 30 in good health. J is TRBJ1-1 and V is TRBV7-9; D is ambiguous. The sample comprised Tregs from blood. CDR3 sequence (DNA): TGTGCCAGCAGCCATCGGAGGATTACTGAAGCTTTCTTT. The encoded protein is CASSHRRITEAFF.